This entry describes one T cell receptor (beta chain). Its antigen is not yet known. The sample holds no much larger clone one base away, and base qualities are not on file. The record originates from a study of yellow fever vaccine responses in identical twins (dated by TCRdb to 2017 to 2018). Concerning the study at large: In the study, vaccine-responding T cell clones were precisely tracked in identical twins. Study-wide conclusions, independent of this receptor: According to the authors, the vaccine-induced T cell response in identical twins seemed to be partly convergent and partly specific to each individual.

The protocol used for the library was RT-PCR. Sequencing was performed on an Illumina HiSeq 2500. Using fastp at Q25 and MiXCR, TCRdb reprocessed the public reads and kept productive beta chains. Rows are combined by CDR3 protein, so each entry shows the most common genes and DNA. The sample table holds about 6,900 distinct CDR3 sequences, of which 84% were seen once. Roughly 3.5% of the sample lies in the top ten. Germline trimming amounts to 2 bases on V and 2 bases on J, with 6 as the count of junction bases outside the gene matches. The germline V gene supplies CDR1 ENHRY and CDR2 SYGVKD. The CDR3 holds 15 amino acids from the cysteine to the phenylalanine. Kept here is only the CDR3 DNA, which spans 45 bases and is read in frame from base 1.

The material was T cells from blood (PBMCs), unsorted or a sorted subset (not recorded which), obtained before or after yellow fever vaccination (not recorded which). Recombination connected TRBV10-3 to TRBJ2-7; 7 middle bases align to TRBD2. This clonotype originated in a woman between 18 and 29 years old who received the yellow fever vaccine. Donor details come from another sample of the same person, matched by shared clones. CDR3 protein: CAISEESGAAYEQYF. Here is the DNA: TGTGCCATCAGTGAGGAGAGCGGGGCTGCCTACGAGCAGTACTTC.